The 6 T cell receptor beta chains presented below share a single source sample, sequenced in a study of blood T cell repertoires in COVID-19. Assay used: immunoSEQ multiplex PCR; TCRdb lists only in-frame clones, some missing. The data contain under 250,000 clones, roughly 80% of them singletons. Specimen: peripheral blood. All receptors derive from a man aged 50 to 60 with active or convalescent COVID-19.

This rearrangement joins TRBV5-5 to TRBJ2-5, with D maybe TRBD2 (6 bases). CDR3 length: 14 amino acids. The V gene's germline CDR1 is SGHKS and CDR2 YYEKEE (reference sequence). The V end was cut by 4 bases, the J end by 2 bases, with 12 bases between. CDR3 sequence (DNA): TGTGCCAGCAGCCCCGGGGGAGCGCAAGAGACCCAGTACTTC. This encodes CASSPGGAQETQYF. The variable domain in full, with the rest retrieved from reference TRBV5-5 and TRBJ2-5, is DAGVTQSPTHLIKTRGQQVTLRCSPISGHKSVSWYQQVLGQGPQFIFQYYEKEERGRGNFPDRFSARQFPNYSSELNVNALLLGDSALYLCASSPGGAQETQYFGPGTRLLVL.

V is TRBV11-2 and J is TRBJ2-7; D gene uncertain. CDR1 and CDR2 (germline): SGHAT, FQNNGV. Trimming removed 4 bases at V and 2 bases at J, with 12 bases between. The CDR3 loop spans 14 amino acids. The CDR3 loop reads CASSSGPAAYEQYF. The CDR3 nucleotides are TGTGCCAGCAGCTCGGGTCCAGCAGCCTACGAGCAGTACTTC.

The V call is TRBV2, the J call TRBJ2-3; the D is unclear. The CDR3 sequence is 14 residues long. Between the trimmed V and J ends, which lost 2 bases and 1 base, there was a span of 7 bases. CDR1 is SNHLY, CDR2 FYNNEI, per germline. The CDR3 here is CASSENSRTDTQYF. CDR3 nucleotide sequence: TGTGCCAGCAGTGAAAACAGTCGCACAGATACGCAGTATTTT.

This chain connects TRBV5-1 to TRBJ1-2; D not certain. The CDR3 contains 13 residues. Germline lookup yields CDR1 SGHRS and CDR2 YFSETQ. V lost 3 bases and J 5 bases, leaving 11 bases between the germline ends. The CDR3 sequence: CASSSNSDYGYTF. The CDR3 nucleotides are TGCGCCAGCAGCTCAAACAGTGATTATGGCTACACCTTC.

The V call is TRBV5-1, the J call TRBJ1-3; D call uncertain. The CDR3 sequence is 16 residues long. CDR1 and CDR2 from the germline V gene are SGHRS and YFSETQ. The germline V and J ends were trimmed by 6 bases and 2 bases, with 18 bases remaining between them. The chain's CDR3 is CASTSSLGEPGNTIYF. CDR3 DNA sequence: TGCGCCAGCACCTCCTCCCTCGGAGAACCTGGAAACACCATATATTTT.

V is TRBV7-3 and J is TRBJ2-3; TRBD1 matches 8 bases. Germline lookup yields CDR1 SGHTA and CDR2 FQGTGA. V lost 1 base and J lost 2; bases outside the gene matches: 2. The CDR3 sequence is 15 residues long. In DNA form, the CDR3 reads TGTGCCAGCAGCTTAAGACAGGGGCTCACAGATACGCAGTATTTT. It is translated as CASSLRQGLTDTQYF.